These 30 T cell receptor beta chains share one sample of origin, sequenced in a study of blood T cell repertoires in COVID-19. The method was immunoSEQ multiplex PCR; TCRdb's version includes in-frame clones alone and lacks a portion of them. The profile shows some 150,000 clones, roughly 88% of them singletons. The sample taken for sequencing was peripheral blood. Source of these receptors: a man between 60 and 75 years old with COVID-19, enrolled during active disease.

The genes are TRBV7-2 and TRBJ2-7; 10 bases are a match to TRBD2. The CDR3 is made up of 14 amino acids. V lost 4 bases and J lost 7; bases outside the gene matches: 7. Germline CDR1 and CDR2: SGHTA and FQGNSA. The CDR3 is CASSSSGRRGEQYF. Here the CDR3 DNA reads TGTGCCAGCAGCTCTAGCGGGAGACGAGGTGAGCAGTACTTC.

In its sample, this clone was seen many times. The CDR3 coding sequence is TGTGCCAGCAGCCTGCCTGACACCACCGGCACTGAAGCTTTCTTT. Protein sequence: CASSLPDTTGTEAFF. The chain employs TRBV4-2 and TRBJ1-1; D gene uncertain. Looked up from germline, CDR1 is LGHNA and CDR2 is YNFKEQ. Trimming took off 4 bases at V and 4 bases at J, with 16 bases between the two ends. This CDR3 has 15 amino acids.

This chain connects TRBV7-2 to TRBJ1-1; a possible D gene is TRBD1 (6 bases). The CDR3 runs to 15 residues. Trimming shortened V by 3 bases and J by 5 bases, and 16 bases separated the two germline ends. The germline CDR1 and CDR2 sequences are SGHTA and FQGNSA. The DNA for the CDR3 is TGTGCCAGCAGCTTGGGGACACCAGGTATGACTGAAGCTTTCTTT. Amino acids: CASSLGTPGMTEAFF.

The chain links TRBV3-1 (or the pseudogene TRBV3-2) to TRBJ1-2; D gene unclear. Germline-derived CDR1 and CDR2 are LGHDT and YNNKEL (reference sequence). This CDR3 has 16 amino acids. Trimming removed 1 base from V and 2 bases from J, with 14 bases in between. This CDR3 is CASSQVGTRSNYGYTF. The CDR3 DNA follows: TGTGCCAGCAGCCAAGTTGGCACCCGCTCAAACTATGGCTACACCTTC.

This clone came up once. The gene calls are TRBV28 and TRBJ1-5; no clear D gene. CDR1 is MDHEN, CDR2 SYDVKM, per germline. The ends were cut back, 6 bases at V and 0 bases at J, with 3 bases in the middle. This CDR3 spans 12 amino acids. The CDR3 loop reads CASRYSNQPQHF. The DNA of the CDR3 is TGTGCCAGCAGGTATAGCAATCAGCCCCAGCATTTT.

CDR3 bases: TGCGCCAGCAGCCAAGACAGGGGTGCTAGTGGTTCACCCCTCCACTTT. Translating gives CASSQDRGASGSPLHF. The chain couples TRBV4-3 to TRBJ1-6, with D perhaps TRBD1 (6 bases). The CDR3 loop spans 16 amino acids. From germline, CDR1 is LGHNA and CDR2 YSLEER. V was trimmed by 0 bases and J by 9 bases, leaving 15 bases between them.

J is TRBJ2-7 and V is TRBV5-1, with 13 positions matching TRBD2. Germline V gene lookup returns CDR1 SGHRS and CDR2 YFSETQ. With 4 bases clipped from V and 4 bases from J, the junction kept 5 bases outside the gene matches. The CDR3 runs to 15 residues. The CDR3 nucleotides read TGCGCCAGCAGCCTGACTAGCGGGAGGCAATACGAGCAGTACTTC. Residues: CASSLTSGRQYEQYF. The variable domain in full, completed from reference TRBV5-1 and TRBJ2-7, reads KAGVTQTPRYLIKTRGQQVTLSCSPISGHRSVSWYQQTPGQGLQFLFEYFSETQRNKGNFPGRFSGRQFSNSRSEMNVSTLELGDSALYLCASSLTSGRQYEQYFGPGTRLTVT.

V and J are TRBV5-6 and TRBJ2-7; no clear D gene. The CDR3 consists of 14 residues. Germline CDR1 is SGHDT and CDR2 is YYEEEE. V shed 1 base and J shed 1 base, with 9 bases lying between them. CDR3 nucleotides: TGTGCCAGCAGCTTGATTGCCGGGTCCTACGAGCAGTACTTC. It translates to CASSLIAGSYEQYF.

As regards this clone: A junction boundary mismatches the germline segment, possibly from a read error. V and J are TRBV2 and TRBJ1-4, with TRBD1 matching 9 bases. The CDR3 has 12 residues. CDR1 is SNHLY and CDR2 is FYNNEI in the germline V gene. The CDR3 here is CASSPGRDRATF. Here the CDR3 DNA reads TGTGCCAGCAGTCCTGGACGGGACAGGGCTACTTTT.

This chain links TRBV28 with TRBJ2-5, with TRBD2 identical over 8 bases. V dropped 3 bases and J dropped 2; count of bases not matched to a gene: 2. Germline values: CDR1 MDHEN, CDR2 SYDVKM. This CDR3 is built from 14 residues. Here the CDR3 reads CASSLRGAQETQYF. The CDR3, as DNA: TGTGCCAGCAGTTTGCGGGGGGCTCAAGAGACCCAGTACTTC. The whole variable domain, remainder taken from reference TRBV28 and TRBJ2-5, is DVKVTQSSRYLVKRTGEKVFLECVQDMDHENMFWYRQDPGLGLRLIYFSYDVKMKEKGDIPEGYSVSREKKERFSLILESASTNQTSMYLCASSLRGAQETQYFGPGTRLLVL.

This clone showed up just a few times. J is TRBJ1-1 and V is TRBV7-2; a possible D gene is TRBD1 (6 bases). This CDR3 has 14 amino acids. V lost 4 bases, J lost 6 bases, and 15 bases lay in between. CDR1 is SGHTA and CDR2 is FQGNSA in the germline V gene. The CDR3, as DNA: TGTGCCAGCAGCTGGATGGGAGGGGGGGCTGAAGCTTTCTTT. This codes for CASSWMGGGAEAFF.

CDR3 bases: TGCGCCTCGAGGGGGCCATGGGATCAGCCCCAGCATTTT. Its translation: CASRGPWDQPQHF. The J gene is TRBJ1-5, the V gene TRBV10-1; 7 bases match TRBD1. V lost 11 bases and J lost 5; bases outside the gene matches: 9. CDR1 and CDR2 from the germline V gene are WNHNN and SYGVQD (reference sequence). The CDR3 loop spans 13 amino acids.

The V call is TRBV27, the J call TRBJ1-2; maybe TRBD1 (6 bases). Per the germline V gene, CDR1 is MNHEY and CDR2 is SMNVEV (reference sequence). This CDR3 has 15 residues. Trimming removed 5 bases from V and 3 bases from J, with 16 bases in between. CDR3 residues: CASSPPGTPYYGYTF. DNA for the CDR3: TGTGCCAGCAGTCCGCCCGGGACACCATACTATGGCTACACCTTC.

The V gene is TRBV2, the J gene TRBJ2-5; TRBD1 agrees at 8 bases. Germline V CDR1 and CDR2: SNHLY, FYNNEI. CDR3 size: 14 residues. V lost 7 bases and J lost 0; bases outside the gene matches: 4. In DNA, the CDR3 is TGTGCCAGCACCCGGACAGGGAACCAAGAGACCCAGTACTTC. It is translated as CASTRTGNQETQYF.

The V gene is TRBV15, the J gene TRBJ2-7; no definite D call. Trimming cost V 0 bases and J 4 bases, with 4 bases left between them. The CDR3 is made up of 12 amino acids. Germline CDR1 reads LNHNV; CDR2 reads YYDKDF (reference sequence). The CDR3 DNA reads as TGTGCCACCAGCAGAGACAGGTACGAGCAGTACTTC. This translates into CATSRDRYEQYF.

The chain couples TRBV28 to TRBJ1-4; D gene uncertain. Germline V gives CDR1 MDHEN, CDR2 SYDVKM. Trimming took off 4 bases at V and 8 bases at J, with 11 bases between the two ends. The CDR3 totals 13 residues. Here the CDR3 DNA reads TGTGCCAGCAGTTACCAACCTAGGGAAAAACTGTTTTTT. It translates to CASSYQPREKLFF.

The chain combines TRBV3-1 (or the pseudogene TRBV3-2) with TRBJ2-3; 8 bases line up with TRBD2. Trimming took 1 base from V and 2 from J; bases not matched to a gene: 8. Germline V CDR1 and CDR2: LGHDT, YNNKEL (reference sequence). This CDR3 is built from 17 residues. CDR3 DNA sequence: TGTGCCAGCAGCCAAGGGACCCGGGGGGGGACCACAGATACGCAGTATTTT. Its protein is CASSQGTRGGTTDTQYF.

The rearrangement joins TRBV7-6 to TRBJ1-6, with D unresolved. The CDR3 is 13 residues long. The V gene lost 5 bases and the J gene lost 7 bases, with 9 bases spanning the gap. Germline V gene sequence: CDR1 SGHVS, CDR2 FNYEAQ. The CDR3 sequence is CASSREGNSPLHF. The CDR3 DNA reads TGTGCCAGCAGCCGGGAGGGAAATTCACCCCTCCACTTT.

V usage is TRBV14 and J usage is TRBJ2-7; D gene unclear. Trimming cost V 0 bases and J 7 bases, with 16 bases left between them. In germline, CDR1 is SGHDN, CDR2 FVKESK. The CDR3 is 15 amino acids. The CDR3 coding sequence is TGTGCCAGCAGCCAAGATCTACAGCCAGCAAGGGAGCAGTACTTC. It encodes CASSQDLQPAREQYF.

The CDR3 loop is CASSMVAGLETQYF. CDR3 DNA sequence: TGTGCCAGTAGTATGGTAGCGGGATTGGAGACCCAGTACTTC. This chain joins TRBV19 and TRBJ2-5; 8 bases line up with TRBD2. The CDR3 has 14 residues. Germline assignment: CDR1 LNHDA and CDR2 SQIVND (reference sequence). The J segment lost 5 bases and the V segment lost 3 bases, leaving 5 bases of the junction unmatched.

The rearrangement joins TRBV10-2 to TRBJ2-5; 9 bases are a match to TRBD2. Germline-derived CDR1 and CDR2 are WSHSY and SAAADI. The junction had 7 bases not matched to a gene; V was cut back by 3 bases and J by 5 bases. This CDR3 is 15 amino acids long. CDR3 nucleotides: TGCGCCAGCAGTGACCCTAGCGGGGTCTTTGAGACCCAGTACTTC. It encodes CASSDPSGVFETQYF.

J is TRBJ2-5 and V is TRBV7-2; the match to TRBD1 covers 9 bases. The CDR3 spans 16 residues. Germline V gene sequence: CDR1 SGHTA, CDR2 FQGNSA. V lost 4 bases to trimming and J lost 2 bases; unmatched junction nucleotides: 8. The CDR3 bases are TGTGCCAGCAGCTCGGAGGTGGGACAGGGTCAAGAGACCCAGTACTTC. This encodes CASSSEVGQGQETQYF.

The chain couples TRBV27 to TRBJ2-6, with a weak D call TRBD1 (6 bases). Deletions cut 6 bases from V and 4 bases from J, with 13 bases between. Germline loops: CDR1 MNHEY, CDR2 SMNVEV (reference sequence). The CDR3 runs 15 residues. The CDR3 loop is CASRRTVSGANVLTF. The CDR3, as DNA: TGTGCCAGCAGGAGGACAGTTTCCGGGGCCAACGTCCTGACTTTC.

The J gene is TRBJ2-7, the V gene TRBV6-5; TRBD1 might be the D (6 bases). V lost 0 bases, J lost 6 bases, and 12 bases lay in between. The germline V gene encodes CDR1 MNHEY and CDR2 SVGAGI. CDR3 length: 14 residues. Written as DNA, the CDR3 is TGTGCCAGCAGTTACTCGCGACAGGTCCCCGAGCAGTACTTC. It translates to CASSYSRQVPEQYF.

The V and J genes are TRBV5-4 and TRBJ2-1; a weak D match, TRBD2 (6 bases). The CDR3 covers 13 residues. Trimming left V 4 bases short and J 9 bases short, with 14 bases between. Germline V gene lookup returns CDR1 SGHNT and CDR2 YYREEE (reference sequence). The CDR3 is CASSRDLATEQFF. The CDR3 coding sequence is TGTGCCAGCAGCCGAGATCTAGCGACTGAGCAGTTCTTC.

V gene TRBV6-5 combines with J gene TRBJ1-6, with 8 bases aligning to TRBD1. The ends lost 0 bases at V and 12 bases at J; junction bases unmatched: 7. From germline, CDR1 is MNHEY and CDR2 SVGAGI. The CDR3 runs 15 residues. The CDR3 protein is CASSYSRTGIGPLHF. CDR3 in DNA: TGTGCCAGCAGTTACTCTAGGACAGGGATTGGACCCCTCCACTTT.

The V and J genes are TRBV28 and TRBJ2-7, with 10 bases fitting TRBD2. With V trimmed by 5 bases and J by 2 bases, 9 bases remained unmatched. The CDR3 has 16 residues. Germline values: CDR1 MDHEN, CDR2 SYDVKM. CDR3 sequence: CASSPTSGSNTYEQYF. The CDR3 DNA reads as TGTGCCAGCAGTCCGACTAGCGGGTCGAATACCTACGAGCAGTACTTC. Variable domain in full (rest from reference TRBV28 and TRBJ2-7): DVKVTQSSRYLVKRTGEKVFLECVQDMDHENMFWYRQDPGLGLRLIYFSYDVKMKEKGDIPEGYSVSREKKERFSLILESASTNQTSMYLCASSPTSGSNTYEQYFGPGTRLTVT.

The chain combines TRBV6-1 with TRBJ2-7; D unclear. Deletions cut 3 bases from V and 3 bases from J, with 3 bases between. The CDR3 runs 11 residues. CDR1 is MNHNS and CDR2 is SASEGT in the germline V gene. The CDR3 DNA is TGTGCCAGCAGTGACAGCTACGAGCAGTACTTC. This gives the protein CASSDSYEQYF.

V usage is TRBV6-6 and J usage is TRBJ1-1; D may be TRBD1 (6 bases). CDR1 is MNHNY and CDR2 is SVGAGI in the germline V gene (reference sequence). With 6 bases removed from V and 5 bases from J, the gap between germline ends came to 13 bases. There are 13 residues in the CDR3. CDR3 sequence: CASRQGGWTEAFF. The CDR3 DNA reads TGTGCCAGCAGACAGGGAGGGTGGACTGAAGCTTTCTTT.

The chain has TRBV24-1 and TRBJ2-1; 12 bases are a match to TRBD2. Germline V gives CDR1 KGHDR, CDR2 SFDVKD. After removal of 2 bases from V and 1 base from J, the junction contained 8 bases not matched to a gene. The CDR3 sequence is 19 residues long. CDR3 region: CATSDSYWGLAGSYNEQFF. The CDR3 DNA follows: TGTGCCACCAGTGATTCCTATTGGGGACTAGCGGGTTCCTACAATGAGCAGTTCTTC.